This T cell receptor beta chain comes out of a study of HIV-infected patients and healthy controls. In regard to this clonotype: The target antigen is unknown.

The repertoire came from unfractionated whole blood and reflected all unsorted peripheral T cells. Reverse transcription used about 500 ng RNA and constant-region primers for alpha and beta. Each of the alpha and beta chains got its own library through chain-specific third strand synthesis with indices. All rearrangements within a chain used one primer pair; cDNA molecules carried barcodes. One entry per CDR3 protein, called by TCRdb with MiXCR from the 5' RACE reads. The sample shows 15,000 to 20,000 distinct CDR3 sequences, 8% to 10% of them seen only once. Points from the study as a whole: HIV-infected patients shared fewer CDR3 sequences between individuals than healthy controls. Size-matched repertoire data failed to replicate the apparent Gini index recovery after therapy in HIV-infected patients.

This receptor was identified in an adult in good health. Sequencing was done on a sample of blood.

CDR3 amino acids: CASSLGGQGFETQYF. CDR3 sequence (DNA): TGTGCCAGCAGTTTAGGAGGACAGGGATTTGAGACCCAGTACTTC. The V call is TRBV28, the J call TRBJ2-5; the match to TRBD1 covers 8 bases. V lost 2 bases to trimming and J lost 5 bases; unmatched junction nucleotides: 7. Germline CDR1 MDHEN, CDR2 SYDVKM. The CDR3 covers 15 residues.